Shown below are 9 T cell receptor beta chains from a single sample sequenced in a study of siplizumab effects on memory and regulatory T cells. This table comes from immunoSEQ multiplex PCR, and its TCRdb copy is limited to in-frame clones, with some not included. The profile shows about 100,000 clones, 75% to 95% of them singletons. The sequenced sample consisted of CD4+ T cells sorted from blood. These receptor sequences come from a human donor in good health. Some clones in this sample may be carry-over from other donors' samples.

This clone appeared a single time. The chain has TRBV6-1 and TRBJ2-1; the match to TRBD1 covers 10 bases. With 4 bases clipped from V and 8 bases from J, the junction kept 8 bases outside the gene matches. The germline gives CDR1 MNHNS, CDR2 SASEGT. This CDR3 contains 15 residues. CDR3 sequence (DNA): TGTGCCAGCAGTGTCGGACAGGGGGGTTGGGATGAGCAGTTCTTC. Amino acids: CASSVGQGGWDEQFF.

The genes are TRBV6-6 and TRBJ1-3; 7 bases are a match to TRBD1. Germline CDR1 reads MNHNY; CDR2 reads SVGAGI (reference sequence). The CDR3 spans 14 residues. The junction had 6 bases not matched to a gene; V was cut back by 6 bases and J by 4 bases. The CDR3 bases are TGTGCCAGCAGCGATACAGGGGAAGGAAACACCATATATTTT. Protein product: CASSDTGEGNTIYF.

The DNA for the CDR3 is TGCGCCAGCAGCGCAGCACTTCGGGGCGACACCTACGAGCAGTACTTC. This gives the protein CASSAALRGDTYEQYF. This chain uses TRBV5-1 with TRBJ2-7; the D gene could be TRBD1 or TRBD2 (5 bases each). This CDR3 region has 16 residues. The germline V and J ends were trimmed by 4 bases and 2 bases, with 19 bases remaining between them. Germline CDR1 SGHRS, CDR2 YFSETQ. The variable domain in full, completed from reference TRBV5-1 and TRBJ2-7, reads KAGVTQTPRYLIKTRGQQVTLSCSPISGHRSVSWYQQTPGQGLQFLFEYFSETQRNKGNFPGRFSGRQFSNSRSEMNVSTLELGDSALYLCASSAALRGDTYEQYFGPGTRLTVT.

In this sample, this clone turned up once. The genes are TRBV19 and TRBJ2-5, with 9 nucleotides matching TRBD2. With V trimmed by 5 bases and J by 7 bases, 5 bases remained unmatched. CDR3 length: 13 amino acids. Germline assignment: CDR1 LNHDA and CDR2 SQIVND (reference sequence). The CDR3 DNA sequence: TGTGCCAGTAGTGGGGCGACTAGCGGGACCCAGTACTTC. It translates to CASSGATSGTQYF.

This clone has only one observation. The DNA for the CDR3 is TGTGCCATCAGTTTACAGGACTCTGGGGCCAACGTCCTGACTTTC. It yields the protein CAISLQDSGANVLTF. V gene TRBV10-3 combines with J gene TRBJ2-6, with a possible D match to TRBD1 (5 bases). Germline assignment: CDR1 ENHRY and CDR2 SYGVKD. This CDR3 has 15 amino acids. V was pared by 5 bases and J by 0 bases, with 8 bases between.

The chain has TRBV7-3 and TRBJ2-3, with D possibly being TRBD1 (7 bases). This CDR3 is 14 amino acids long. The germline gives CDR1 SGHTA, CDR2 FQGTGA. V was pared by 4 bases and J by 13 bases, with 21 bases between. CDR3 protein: CASSSRGEGTEKYF. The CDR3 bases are TGTGCCAGCAGCTCAAGGGGGGAAGGGACAGAGAAGTATTTT.

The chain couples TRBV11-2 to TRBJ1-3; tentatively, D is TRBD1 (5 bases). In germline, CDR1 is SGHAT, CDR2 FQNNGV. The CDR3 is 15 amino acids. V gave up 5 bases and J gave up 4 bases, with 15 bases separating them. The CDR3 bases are TGTGCCAGCAGCGCATGGGGGGGAGAAGGAAACACCATATATTTT. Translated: CASSAWGGEGNTIYF.

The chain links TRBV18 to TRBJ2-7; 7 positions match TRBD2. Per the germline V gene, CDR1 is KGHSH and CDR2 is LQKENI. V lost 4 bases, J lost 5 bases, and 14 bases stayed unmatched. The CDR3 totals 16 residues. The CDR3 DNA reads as TGTGCCAGCTCACTAGGCCAGACTAGTCGGGGGGACGAGCAGTACTTC. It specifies CASSLGQTSRGDEQYF.

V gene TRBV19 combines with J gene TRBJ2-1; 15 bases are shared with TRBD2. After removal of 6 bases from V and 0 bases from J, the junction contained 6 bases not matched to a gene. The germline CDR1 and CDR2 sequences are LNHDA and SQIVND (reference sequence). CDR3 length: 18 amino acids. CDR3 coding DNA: TGTGCCAGTAGCCCCCGGACTAGCGGGAGGGGCTCCTACAATGAGCAGTTCTTC. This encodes CASSPRTSGRGSYNEQFF.